Presented here are 24 T cell receptor beta chains from one specimen sequenced in a study of cytomegalovirus exposure and HLA in healthy donors. Generated by immunoSEQ multiplex PCR, the TCRdb table keeps only in-frame clones and is missing some. The sample includes tens of thousands of clones, around 94% of them seen just once. The sequenced sample was PBMCs. The receptors here all came from a young woman in good health and CMV-seropositive.

This chain uses TRBV4-1 with TRBJ2-5; 9 bases align to TRBD2. This CDR3 spans 18 amino acids. CDR1 is MGHRA, CDR2 YSYEKL, per germline. V lost 0 bases, J lost 5 bases, and 13 bases stayed unmatched. This chain's CDR3 is CASSQDSDFAGGLETQYF. CDR3 nucleotide sequence: TGCGCCAGCAGCCAAGACTCAGATTTTGCGGGAGGGCTGGAGACCCAGTACTTC.

The V gene is TRBV29-1, the J gene TRBJ2-7, with TRBD1 matching over 10 bases. This CDR3 has 16 residues. V was pared by 5 bases and J by 0 bases, with 10 bases of the junction left unmatched. Germline V lookup: CDR1 SQVTM, CDR2 ANQGSEA. The CDR3 bases are TGCAGCGTTCTAAAACTGGGACAGGGGATCTCCTACGAGCAGTACTTC. Its translation: CSVLKLGQGISYEQYF.

This CDR3 reads CARRKQGEETQYF. The CDR3 coding sequence is TGTGCCAGGAGAAAGCAGGGTGAAGAGACCCAGTACTTC. V is TRBV19 and J is TRBJ2-5; weak D call: TRBD1 (5 bases). V lost 9 bases and J 3 bases, leaving 14 bases between the germline ends. In germline, CDR1 is LNHDA, CDR2 SQIVND (reference sequence). The CDR3 consists of 13 residues.

The V gene is TRBV7-2, the J gene TRBJ2-5; TRBD1 is a possible D gene (6 bases). CDR1 and CDR2 (germline): SGHTA, FQGNSA. V was pared by 3 bases and J by 2 bases, with 7 bases between. This CDR3 region has 13 residues. The CDR3 region is CASSFGQQETQYF. The DNA for the CDR3 is TGTGCCAGCAGCTTCGGACAGCAAGAGACCCAGTACTTC.

This sequence joins TRBV5-4 and TRBJ2-1; 9 bases fit TRBD2. The germline gives CDR1 SGHNT, CDR2 YYREEE (reference sequence). The J segment lost 1 base and the V segment lost 8 bases, leaving 10 bases of the junction unmatched. This CDR3 region has 16 residues. The CDR3 loop is CASSGGGSQSYNEQFF. CDR3 sequence (DNA): TGTGCCAGTAGCGGGGGCGGGTCTCAATCCTACAATGAGCAGTTCTTC.

V usage is TRBV5-6 and J usage is TRBJ1-2, with D possibly matching TRBD1 (5 bases). V was trimmed by 1 base and J by 2 bases, leaving 9 bases between them. The CDR3 is 14 residues long. The V gene's germline CDR1 is SGHDT and CDR2 YYEEEE. The CDR3, as DNA: TGTGCCAGCAGCTTGCGCGGGGCAAACTATGGCTACACCTTC. This codes for CASSLRGANYGYTF.

The genes are TRBV30 and TRBJ1-4; no firm D call. V lost 3 bases and J 3 bases, leaving 14 bases between the germline ends. This CDR3 has 15 residues. The germline V gene encodes CDR1 GTSNPN and CDR2 SVGIG (reference sequence). CDR3 coding DNA: TGTGCCTGGAGGGCGTCACAGAGATCTAATGAAAAACTGTTTTTT. This gives the protein CAWRASQRSNEKLFF.

The gene calls are TRBV6-6 and TRBJ2-2, with D tentatively TRBD2 (5 bases). V lost 2 bases to trimming and J lost 4 bases, with 11 bases between them. Germline CDR1 MNHNY, CDR2 SVGAGI (reference sequence). The CDR3 loop spans 15 amino acids. CDR3 in amino acids: CASSYTSGGTGELFF. The CDR3 coding sequence is TGTGCCAGCAGTTACACCAGCGGAGGCACCGGGGAGCTGTTTTTT.

This clone was picked up one time. V and J are TRBV7-9 and TRBJ2-7; 8 nucleotides match TRBD2. The germline V gene has CDR1 SEHNR and CDR2 FQNEAQ (reference sequence). The V segment lost 6 bases and the J segment 5 bases; nucleotides outside the gene matches: 9. The CDR3 totals 14 residues. The CDR3: CASRPGRGRDEQYF. The CDR3 region has the DNA TGTGCCAGCAGGCCCGGGAGGGGGAGAGACGAGCAGTACTTC.

This chain connects TRBV9 to TRBJ2-3; the D is unclear. V was pared by 0 bases and J by 3 bases, with 8 bases between. Germline values: CDR1 SGDLS, CDR2 YYNGEE. The CDR3 sequence is 14 residues long. The CDR3 spells CASSVDGETDTQYF. The CDR3 bases are TGTGCCAGCAGCGTAGATGGAGAAACAGATACGCAGTATTTT.

V usage is TRBV2 and J usage is TRBJ2-5, with D perhaps TRBD2 (6 bases). The germline CDR1 and CDR2 sequences are SNHLY and FYNNEI. V lost 2 bases and J 7 bases, leaving 14 bases between the germline ends. This CDR3 comprises 14 residues. The CDR3 here is CASSERLVTATQYF. The DNA for the CDR3 is TGTGCCAGCAGTGAACGACTAGTAACCGCGACCCAGTACTTC.

This chain joins TRBV27 and TRBJ2-2; D is undetermined. In germline, CDR1 is MNHEY, CDR2 SMNVEV (reference sequence). The CDR3 extends over 12 amino acids. The V end lost 6 bases, the J end lost 7 bases, and 9 bases lay between the germline ends. CDR3 in amino acids: CASSPTGGELFF. The DNA of the CDR3 is TGTGCCAGCAGCCCCACGGGCGGGGAGCTGTTTTTT.

The chain combines TRBV6-1 with TRBJ1-3; D remains unclear. The CDR3 length is 14 residues. Germline values: CDR1 MNHNS, CDR2 SASEGT. V lost 7 bases and J 3 bases, leaving 13 bases between the germline ends. CDR3 loop: CASTRSADGNTIYF. Here the CDR3 DNA reads TGTGCCAGCACCCGAAGCGCGGATGGAAACACCATATATTTT.

This rearrangement joins TRBV6-6 to TRBJ2-7; 8 nucleotides align to TRBD1. The J segment lost 2 bases and the V segment lost 6 bases, leaving 6 bases of the junction unmatched. This CDR3 comprises 14 residues. The germline gives CDR1 MNHNY, CDR2 SVGAGI (reference sequence). CDR3 sequence reads: CASSRQQGAYEQYF. The CDR3 bases are TGTGCCAGCAGCCGTCAACAGGGGGCCTACGAGCAGTACTTC.

The chain links TRBV13 to TRBJ2-7, with unresolved D. V dropped 3 bases and J dropped 4 bases, with 13 bases sitting between them. The CDR3 loop spans 14 amino acids. Germline V lookup: CDR1 PRHDT, CDR2 FYEKMQ (reference sequence). CDR3 residues: CASSLGPVLYEQYF. The CDR3 region has the DNA TGTGCCAGCAGCTTGGGCCCGGTTTTGTACGAGCAGTACTTC.

This chain links TRBV27 with TRBJ2-3; 9 nucleotides agree with TRBD1. The J segment lost 5 bases and the V segment lost 5 bases, leaving 8 bases of the junction unmatched. Germline-derived CDR1 and CDR2 are MNHEY and SMNVEV (reference sequence). CDR3 length: 15 residues. The CDR3 DNA is TGTGCCAGCAGTACACCGGGACAGGGAATAGATACGCAGTATTTT. Translation gives CASSTPGQGIDTQYF.

The chain has TRBV4-3 and TRBJ1-6; TRBD1 agrees at 8 bases. This CDR3 region has 16 residues. Per the germline V gene, CDR1 is LGHNA and CDR2 is YSLEER. Trimming took 0 bases from V and 10 from J; bases not matched to a gene: 8. The CDR3 DNA reads as TGCGCCAGCAGCCAAGATAGGCAGGGGGCATACTCACCCCTCCACTTT. Its translation is CASSQDRQGAYSPLHF.

This clone has just one count. The chain employs TRBV2 and TRBJ2-3; a weak D match, TRBD1 (6 bases). The germline V and J ends were trimmed by 6 bases and 4 bases, with 17 bases remaining between them. There are 15 residues in the CDR3. The germline CDR1 and CDR2 sequences are SNHLY and FYNNEI. In DNA form, the CDR3 reads TGTGCCAGCAGGGGGGCGAACGGAAGGGCAGATACGCAGTATTTT. This sequence encodes CASRGANGRADTQYF.

This sequence joins TRBV6-5 and TRBJ2-1; 8 nucleotides align to TRBD1. From germline, CDR1 is MNHEY and CDR2 SVGAGI. V trimming: 5 bases; J trimming: 7 bases; junction bases outside the gene matches: 10. This CDR3 is built from 15 residues. The CDR3 protein is CASSRTRGLGNEQFF. CDR3 bases: TGTGCCAGCAGTCGGACCAGGGGGCTCGGGAATGAGCAGTTCTTC.

The chain employs TRBV7-6 and TRBJ2-2; 8 bases match TRBD1. V lost 3 bases and J lost 5; bases outside the gene matches: 5. The CDR3 loop spans 15 amino acids. The germline CDR1 and CDR2 sequences are SGHVS and FNYEAQ. Written as DNA, the CDR3 is TGTGCCAGCAGCTTTGACGACAGGGGAACCGGGGAGCTGTTTTTT. Translating it yields CASSFDDRGTGELFF.

CDR3 region: CASRVGTENSPLHF. The CDR3 DNA sequence: TGTGCCAGCAGGGTAGGGACAGAGAATTCACCCCTCCACTTT. This chain joins TRBV7-8 and TRBJ1-6, with 7 bases fitting TRBD1. The CDR3 length is 14 residues. Germline lookup yields CDR1 SGHVS and CDR2 FQNEAQ. J lost 7 bases, V lost 6 bases, and 6 bases had no gene match.

This rearrangement joins TRBV19 to TRBJ2-5, with 8 nucleotides matching TRBD1. Trimming removed 4 bases from V and 2 bases from J; junction bases left unmatched: 9. Looked up from germline, CDR1 is LNHDA and CDR2 is SQIVND (reference sequence). The CDR3 is 16 amino acids. CDR3 coding DNA: TGTGCCAGTAGTACAGTCTACCGACAGGGGCAAGAGACCCAGTACTTC. This sequence encodes CASSTVYRQGQETQYF.

A word on this clone: Other DNA sequences from this sample encode an identical CDR3 as well. This sequence joins TRBV28 and TRBJ2-7, with D hard to call. In germline, CDR1 is MDHEN, CDR2 SYDVKM. V dropped 4 bases and J dropped 3 bases, with 7 bases sitting between them. The CDR3 extends over 12 amino acids. CDR3: CASSSGGYEQYF. The CDR3 DNA follows: TGTGCCAGCAGTTCCGGCGGCTACGAGCAGTACTTC.

The rearrangement links TRBV28 to TRBJ1-4, with D perhaps matching TRBD1 (5 bases). Germline loops: CDR1 MDHEN, CDR2 SYDVKM. V shed 9 bases and J shed 0 bases, with 8 bases lying between them. This CDR3 spans 13 amino acids. The chain's CDR3 is CASSTATNEKLFF. The CDR3 nucleotides are TGTGCCAGTTCGACAGCAACTAATGAAAAACTGTTTTTT.